One and the same sample provided the 20 T cell receptor beta chains below, sequenced in a study of monozygotic twins with inflammatory bowel disease. One entry per CDR3 protein, without DNA, is what TCRdb gives after re-calling the 5' RACE reads. The sample table sets out about 210,000 distinct CDR3 sequences. The material sequenced was blood. These receptors originate from a human donor with ulcerative colitis or Crohn's disease, or a healthy co-twin of an affected twin (not recorded which).

The chain employs TRBV5-6 and TRBJ1-2. This CDR3 comprises 14 residues. Germline CDR1 is SGHDT and CDR2 is YYEEEE. The CDR3 loop is CASSFSQTNYGYTF.

This chain connects TRBV6-5 to TRBJ1-1; the TCRdb D gene call, TRBD1, has no DNA to confirm it. CDR3 length equals 14 residues. Germline CDR1 reads MNHEY; CDR2 reads SVGAGI. The CDR3 loop is CASSYSLGGLEAFF.

This rearrangement joins TRBV5-1 to TRBJ2-3; TCRdb's D gene call, TRBD1, goes unchecked for lack of DNA. Germline V gene sequence: CDR1 SGHRS, CDR2 YFSETQ. This CDR3 comprises 16 residues. The CDR3 protein is CASSLALTGGTDTQYF.

The chain links TRBV12-3 or TRBV12-4 to TRBJ1-5; without DNA, the TCRdb call of TRBD1 cannot be checked. CDR3 size: 15 residues. The CDR3 is CASSLGSGAGQPQHF.

V gene TRBV20-1 combines with J gene TRBJ2-7; as DNA is missing, the TRBD1 call by TCRdb cannot be tested. The CDR3 contains 12 residues. CDR1 DFQATT and CDR2 SNEGSKA come from the germline V gene (reference sequence). The CDR3 reads CSAKGQTYEQYF.

The V gene is TRBV29-1, the J gene TRBJ2-7; TCRdb picks TRBD1, but there is no DNA to check that call. Germline-derived CDR1 and CDR2 are SQVTM and ANQGSEA. This CDR3 is built from 14 residues. The CDR3 here is CSVEDAPWARAAYF.

V gene TRBV24-1 combines with J gene TRBJ2-1; TCRdb gives TRBD1 as the D gene, but with no DNA this cannot be confirmed. CDR1 is KGHDR and CDR2 is SFDVKD in the germline V gene. The CDR3 runs 14 residues. The CDR3 sequence: CATSEGTWGGEQFF.

This sequence joins TRBV6-1 and TRBJ1-6; no DNA is available, so the TRBD1 call from TCRdb remains unchecked. From germline, CDR1 is MNHNS and CDR2 SASEGT. The CDR3 runs to 16 residues. CDR3: CASSEQGVRGGSPLHF.

The chain couples TRBV5-1 to TRBJ1-1; the D call of TRBD1 rests on TCRdb alone, since no DNA is present to check it. This CDR3 spans 15 amino acids. CDR1 and CDR2 (germline): SGHRS, YFSETQ. This CDR3 is CASSSHRAITTEAFF.

This chain's CDR3 is CARGTAYEQYF. V and J are TRBV2 and TRBJ2-7. The CDR3 covers 11 residues. CDR1 and CDR2 from the germline V gene are SNHLY and FYNNEI.

The chain joins TRBV9 to TRBJ1-2. This CDR3 comprises 14 residues. The germline V gene encodes CDR1 SGDLS and CDR2 YYNGEE. The CDR3 is CASSVAQGPYGYTF.

The gene calls are TRBV5-1 and TRBJ1-3; TCRdb indicates TRBD1, and absent DNA this call remains unverified. This CDR3 is 12 amino acids long. Per germline, CDR1 SGHRS and CDR2 YFSETQ. CDR3 loop: CASQGDGNTIYF. Combining the CDR3 with reference TRBV5-1 and TRBJ1-3 gives the whole variable domain KAGVTQTPRYLIKTRGQQVTLSCSPISGHRSVSWYQQTPGQGLQFLFEYFSETQRNKGNFPGRFSGRQFSNSRSEMNVSTLELGDSALYLCASQGDGNTIYFGEGSWLTVV.

This chain connects TRBV25-1 to TRBJ2-1; absent DNA, TCRdb's TRBD2 call cannot be checked. The CDR3 has 15 amino acids. Germline V gives CDR1 MGHDK, CDR2 SYGVNS. CDR3 sequence reads: CASSESSGGASEQYF.

V and J are TRBV6-5 and TRBJ2-5; TCRdb designates TRBD1, a call that cannot be tested without DNA. This CDR3 has 15 residues. CDR1 is MNHEY, CDR2 SVGAGI, per germline. CDR3 sequence reads: CASSWGRQPQETQYF.

The V gene is TRBV19, the J gene TRBJ1-2. The V gene's germline CDR1 is LNHDA and CDR2 SQIVND (reference sequence). The CDR3 is made up of 14 amino acids. CDR3 in amino acids: CASKPAGPNYGYTF. Combining the CDR3 with reference TRBV19 and TRBJ1-2 gives the whole variable domain DGGITQSPKYLFRKEGQNVTLSCEQNLNHDAMYWYRQDPGQGLRLIYYSQIVNDFQKGDIAEGYSVSREKKESFPLTVTSAQKNPTAFYLCASKPAGPNYGYTFGSGTRLTVV.

J is TRBJ2-7 and V is TRBV29-1; the D call of TRBD2 rests on TCRdb alone, since no DNA is present to check it. CDR3 size: 17 residues. Germline values: CDR1 SQVTM, CDR2 ANQGSEA. CDR3 loop: CSVEIPRVERGGVEQYF.

The CDR3 loop reads CASSPPYNEQFF. The chain combines TRBV18 with TRBJ2-1. Germline CDR1 reads KGHSH; CDR2 reads LQKENI. The CDR3 loop spans 12 amino acids.

The V and J genes are TRBV4-2 and TRBJ2-5; lacking DNA, the TRBD1 call made by TCRdb goes unchecked. CDR1 is LGHNA, CDR2 YNFKEQ, per germline. The CDR3 contains 13 residues. This CDR3 is CASSQAGLETQYF.

V gene TRBV27 combines with J gene TRBJ1-2; TCRdb indicates TRBD1, and absent DNA this call remains unverified. Per the germline V gene, CDR1 is MNHEY and CDR2 is SMNVEV (reference sequence). The CDR3 is made up of 13 amino acids. CDR3: CASSFSRGYGYTF.

The genes are TRBV6-5 and TRBJ1-1. The germline gives CDR1 MNHEY, CDR2 SVGAGI. This CDR3 has 13 amino acids. The CDR3 reads CASSYSGETEAFF.